Listed below are T cell receptor beta chains from one sample, sequenced in a study of shared clonotypes between healthy human individuals. Method: immunoSEQ multiplex PCR; TCRdb's copy keeps in-frame clones and lacks some. The sample includes over a million clones, about 84% of them seen just once. Sequencing used memory CD4+ T cells from PBMCs. The receptors here all came from a man in his late teens or twenties in good health. Some clones in this sample may be carry-over from other donors' samples. CDR3s include the opening cysteine and the closing phenylalanine or tryptophan. D genes are given only for firm matches. Expanded clones get a size class; other rows say once, few or many, or leave the size out.

j_gene: TRBJ2-7
abundance: NA
d_gene: NA
v_gene: TRBV7-9
CDR3nt: TGTGCCAGCAGCTTAGCGCAGGAGGAGCAGTACTTC
CDR3aa: CASSLAQEEQYF

j_gene: TRBJ1-2
abundance: NA
d_gene: TRBD1
v_gene: TRBV14
CDR3nt: TGTGCCAGCAGCCGTACGGGACAGCACTATGGCTACACCTTC
CDR3aa: CASSRTGQHYGYTF

j_gene: TRBJ2-7
abundance: NA
d_gene: TRBD1
v_gene: TRBV19
CDR3nt: TGTGCCAGTAGCTCTTGGGACAGGGACGACTCCTTTGCGGAAGAGCAGTACTTC
CDR3aa: CASSSWDRDDSFAEEQYF

j_gene: TRBJ2-2
abundance: NA
d_gene: NA
v_gene: TRBV30
CDR3nt: TGTGCCTGGAGGAGGCCCGCTAGCAACGGGGAGCTGTTTTTT
CDR3aa: CAWRRPASNGELFF

j_gene: TRBJ1-2
abundance: NA
d_gene: NA
v_gene: TRBV29-1
CDR3nt: TGCAGCGTGGATCCTGATCGGGATGGCTACACCTTC
CDR3aa: CSVDPDRDGYTF

j_gene: TRBJ2-7
abundance: NA
d_gene: TRBD1
v_gene: TRBV6-5
CDR3nt: TGTGCCAGCAGTTACTCTAGGACAGGCTACGAGCAGTACTTC
CDR3aa: CASSYSRTGYEQYF

j_gene: TRBJ1-1
abundance: NA
d_gene: TRBD1
v_gene: TRBV5-3
CDR3nt: TGTGCCAGAACCTTACCCGGGACAGGGGGTGGGGAAGCTTTCTTT
CDR3aa: CARTLPGTGGGEAFF

j_gene: TRBJ2-1
abundance: few
d_gene: TRBD2
v_gene: TRBV18
CDR3nt: TGTGCCAGCTCACTACTAGCGGGAGAAAGTGGTGAGCAGTTCTTC
CDR3aa: CASSLLAGESGEQFF

j_gene: TRBJ1-4
abundance: NA
d_gene: NA
v_gene: TRBV9
CDR3nt: TGTGCCAGCAGCGTAGGACCAGAGCATAATGAAAAACTGTTTTTT
CDR3aa: CASSVGPEHNEKLFF

j_gene: TRBJ2-7
abundance: NA
d_gene: TRBD1
v_gene: TRBV28
CDR3nt: TGTGCCAGCAGGGGACAGCCTTACGAGCAGTACTTC
CDR3aa: CASRGQPYEQYF

j_gene: TRBJ1-5
abundance: NA
d_gene: NA
v_gene: TRBV28
CDR3nt: TGTGCCAGCAAGGTAGGCGGCAATCAGCCCCAGCATTTT
CDR3aa: CASKVGGNQPQHF

j_gene: TRBJ2-1
abundance: NA
d_gene: TRBD2
v_gene: TRBV11-2
CDR3nt: TGTGCCAGCAGGCAGACTAGCGGGAGTCTCGAATACAATGAGCAGTTCTTC
CDR3aa: CASRQTSGSLEYNEQFF

j_gene: TRBJ2-2
abundance: NA
d_gene: NA
v_gene: TRBV6-1
CDR3nt: TGTGCCAGCAGCCTATCCAGCGCCGGGGAGCTGTTTTTT
CDR3aa: CASSLSSAGELFF

j_gene: TRBJ1-5
abundance: NA
d_gene: TRBD1
v_gene: TRBV19
CDR3nt: TGTGCCAGCCAACCGACAGGGGCCAACGTATATAGCAATCAGCCCCAGCATTTT
CDR3aa: CASQPTGANVYSNQPQHF

j_gene: TRBJ1-5
abundance: NA
d_gene: NA
v_gene: TRBV7-2
CDR3nt: TGTGCCAGCAGCAATATAGGGAATCAGCCCCAGCATTTT
CDR3aa: CASSNIGNQPQHF

j_gene: TRBJ2-5
abundance: once
d_gene: NA
v_gene: TRBV5-4
CDR3nt: TGTGCCAGCAGCGGGGCGGCCCGGGAGACCCAGTACTTC
CDR3aa: CASSGAARETQYF

j_gene: TRBJ1-3
abundance: NA
d_gene: NA
v_gene: TRBV4-1
CDR3nt: TGCGCCAGCAGCCAAGATTACCTCTCTGGAAACACCATATATTTT
CDR3aa: CASSQDYLSGNTIYF

j_gene: TRBJ2-5
abundance: many
d_gene: TRBD2
v_gene: TRBV5-1
CDR3nt: TGCGCCAGCAGCTTGAGGACTAGCCAAGAGACCCAGTACTTC
CDR3aa: CASSLRTSQETQYF

j_gene: TRBJ1-2
abundance: NA
d_gene: TRBD1
v_gene: TRBV6-6
CDR3nt: TGTGCCAGCAGCCGGACAGGGACAAACTATGGCTACACCTTC
CDR3aa: CASSRTGTNYGYTF

j_gene: TRBJ2-7
abundance: NA
d_gene: NA
v_gene: TRBV28
CDR3nt: TGTGCCAGCAGCGGCACAACCTACGAGCAGTACTTC
CDR3aa: CASSGTTYEQYF

j_gene: TRBJ1-2
abundance: NA
d_gene: TRBD1
v_gene: TRBV28
CDR3nt: TGTGCCAGCAGCATGGGCGGAGCGACAGGGAACTATGGCTACACCTTC
CDR3aa: CASSMGGATGNYGYTF

j_gene: TRBJ2-1
abundance: once
d_gene: TRBD2
v_gene: TRBV7-8
CDR3nt: TGTGCCAGCAGTCCTAGCGGGAACAGGCGTTACAATGAGCAGTTCTTC
CDR3aa: CASSPSGNRRYNEQFF

j_gene: TRBJ1-1
abundance: NA
d_gene: NA
v_gene: TRBV30
CDR3nt: TGTGCCTGGAGTGTAACAGTGGACACTGAAGCTTTCTTT
CDR3aa: CAWSVTVDTEAFF

j_gene: TRBJ2-5
abundance: NA
d_gene: TRBD1
v_gene: TRBV5-1
CDR3nt: TGCGCCAGCAGCTTGGAGGGACAGCGAGAGACCCAGTACTTC
CDR3aa: CASSLEGQRETQYF

j_gene: TRBJ2-3
abundance: once
d_gene: NA
v_gene: TRBV9
CDR3nt: TGTGCCAGCGGACGAGGGCTGGTGAAAACAGATACGCAGTATTTT
CDR3aa: CASGRGLVKTDTQYF

j_gene: TRBJ1-5
abundance: NA
d_gene: NA
v_gene: TRBV2
CDR3nt: TGTGCCAGCAGTGAAGGCCCCCTGAGTCAGCCCCAGCATTTT
CDR3aa: CASSEGPLSQPQHF

j_gene: TRBJ1-4
abundance: NA
d_gene: NA
v_gene: TRBV6-1
CDR3nt: TGTGCCAGCATCCTTAGTAATAATGAAAAACTGTTTTTT
CDR3aa: CASILSNNEKLFF

j_gene: TRBJ1-4
abundance: NA
d_gene: NA
v_gene: TRBV19
CDR3nt: TGTGCCAGTAGTAACTTGGGGGCAACTAATGAAAAACTGTTTTTT
CDR3aa: CASSNLGATNEKLFF

j_gene: TRBJ1-1
abundance: few
d_gene: NA
v_gene: TRBV20-1
CDR3nt: TGCAGTGCTAGAGATCGGGGGGAAGCTTTCTTT
CDR3aa: CSARDRGEAFF

j_gene: TRBJ1-1
abundance: NA
d_gene: TRBD1
v_gene: TRBV18
CDR3nt: TGTGCCAGCTCACACGACAGGGGGAACACTGAAGCTTTCTTT
CDR3aa: CASSHDRGNTEAFF

j_gene: TRBJ2-3
abundance: NA
d_gene: NA
v_gene: TRBV11-3
CDR3nt: TGTGCCAGCAGCATCAGTTCGTCAGATACGCAGTATTTT
CDR3aa: CASSISSSDTQYF

j_gene: TRBJ2-7
abundance: once
d_gene: TRBD2
v_gene: TRBV4-1
CDR3nt: TGCGCCAGCAGCCAAGGACCGACTAGCGGGAGACGCGAGCAGTACTTC
CDR3aa: CASSQGPTSGRREQYF

j_gene: TRBJ2-1
abundance: NA
d_gene: NA
v_gene: TRBV5-1
CDR3nt: TGCGCCAGCAGCTTAGGGACTGGGGACTACAATGAGCAGTTCTTC
CDR3aa: CASSLGTGDYNEQFF

j_gene: TRBJ1-4
abundance: NA
d_gene: NA
v_gene: TRBV28
CDR3nt: TGTGCCAGCAGCCCGGGATCGGATGAAAAACTGTTTTTT
CDR3aa: CASSPGSDEKLFF

j_gene: TRBJ1-2
abundance: NA
d_gene: TRBD1
v_gene: TRBV5-4
CDR3nt: TGCGCCAGCAGCCAAGATAGACAGGGTTTGGGTGGCTACACCTTC
CDR3aa: CASSQDRQGLGGYTF

j_gene: TRBJ2-5
abundance: few
d_gene: NA
v_gene: TRBV9
CDR3nt: TGTGCCAGCAGTCCTAGGGGTGGCGAGACCCAGTACTTC
CDR3aa: CASSPRGGETQYF

j_gene: TRBJ1-2
abundance: NA
d_gene: NA
v_gene: TRBV5-5
CDR3nt: TGTGCCAGCAGCTCGTGGACCTCTAACTATGGCTACACCTTC
CDR3aa: CASSSWTSNYGYTF

j_gene: TRBJ1-5
abundance: few
d_gene: NA
v_gene: TRBV5-1
CDR3nt: TGCGCCAGCAGCTTGGATGGAGGCAATCAGCCCCAGCATTTT
CDR3aa: CASSLDGGNQPQHF

j_gene: TRBJ2-7
abundance: NA
d_gene: NA
v_gene: TRBV6-5
CDR3nt: TGTGCCAGCAGTTCCTTCAGGTCTGGCGAGCAGTACTTC
CDR3aa: CASSSFRSGEQYF

j_gene: TRBJ2-4
abundance: NA
d_gene: NA
v_gene: TRBV27
CDR3nt: TGTGCCAGCAGTTTTCAAAGGGACGGGGCAGCCAAAAACATTCAGTACTTC
CDR3aa: CASSFQRDGAAKNIQYF

j_gene: TRBJ2-5
abundance: NA
d_gene: TRBD1
v_gene: TRBV9
CDR3nt: TGTGCCAGCAGCGTAGCTACAGGTGTCAGGGGGCGCGGAGAGACCCAGTACTTC
CDR3aa: CASSVATGVRGRGETQYF

j_gene: TRBJ2-7
abundance: NA
d_gene: TRBD2
v_gene: TRBV29-1
CDR3nt: TGCAGCGTAGGACTAGCGGGAGGGTACGAGCAGTACTTC
CDR3aa: CSVGLAGGYEQYF

j_gene: TRBJ2-7
abundance: NA
d_gene: NA
v_gene: TRBV11-3
CDR3nt: TGTGCCAGCAGCTTAGCCGGGAAAGGCTACGAGCAGTACTTC
CDR3aa: CASSLAGKGYEQYF

j_gene: TRBJ1-2
abundance: NA
d_gene: NA
v_gene: TRBV5-1
CDR3nt: TGCGCCAGCAGCTTGATGGGGGGCGTTGACTATGGCTACACCTTC
CDR3aa: CASSLMGGVDYGYTF

j_gene: TRBJ2-7
abundance: once
d_gene: NA
v_gene: TRBV15
CDR3nt: TGCGCCACCAGCAGAGCCCGGGACCCCTACTACGAGCAGTACTTC
CDR3aa: CATSRARDPYYEQYF